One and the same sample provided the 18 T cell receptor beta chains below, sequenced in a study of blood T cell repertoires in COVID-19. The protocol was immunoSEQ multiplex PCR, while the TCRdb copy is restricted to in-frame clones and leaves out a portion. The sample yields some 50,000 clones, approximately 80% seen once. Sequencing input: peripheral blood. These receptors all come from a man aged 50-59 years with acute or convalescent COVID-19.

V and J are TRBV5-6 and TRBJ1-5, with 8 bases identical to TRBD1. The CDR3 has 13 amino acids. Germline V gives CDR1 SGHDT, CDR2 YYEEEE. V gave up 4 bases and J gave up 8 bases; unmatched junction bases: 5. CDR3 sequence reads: CASSTGQAEPQHF. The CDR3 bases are TGTGCCAGCAGCACGGGACAGGCAGAGCCCCAGCATTTT.

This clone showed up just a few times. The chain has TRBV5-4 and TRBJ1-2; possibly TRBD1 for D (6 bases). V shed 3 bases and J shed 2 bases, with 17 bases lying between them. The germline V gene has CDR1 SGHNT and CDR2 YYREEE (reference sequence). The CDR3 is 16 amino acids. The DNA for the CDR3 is TGTGCCAGCAGCTACGGCCGGATAACAGGGAACTATGGCTACACCTTC. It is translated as CASSYGRITGNYGYTF.

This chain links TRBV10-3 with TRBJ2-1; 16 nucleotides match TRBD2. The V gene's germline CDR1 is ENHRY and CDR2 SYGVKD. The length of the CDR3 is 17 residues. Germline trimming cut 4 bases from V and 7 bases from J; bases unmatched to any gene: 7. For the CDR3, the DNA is TGTGCCATCAGTGCGGGACTAGCGGGAGGGGGGGAGAATGAGCAGTTCTTC. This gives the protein CAISAGLAGGGENEQFF.

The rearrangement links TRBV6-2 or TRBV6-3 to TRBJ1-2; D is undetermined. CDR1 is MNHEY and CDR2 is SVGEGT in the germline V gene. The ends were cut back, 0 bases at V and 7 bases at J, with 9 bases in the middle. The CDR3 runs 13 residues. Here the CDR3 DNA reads TGTGCCAGCAGTTACTCGTCCGGTGGTGGCTACACCTTC. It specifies CASSYSSGGGYTF.

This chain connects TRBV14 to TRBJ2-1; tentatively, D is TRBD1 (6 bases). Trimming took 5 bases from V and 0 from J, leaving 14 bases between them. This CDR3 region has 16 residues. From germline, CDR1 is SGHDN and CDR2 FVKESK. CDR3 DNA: TGTGCCAGCAGCAACCGGGACACGAGCTCCTACAATGAGCAGTTCTTC. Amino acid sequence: CASSNRDTSSYNEQFF.

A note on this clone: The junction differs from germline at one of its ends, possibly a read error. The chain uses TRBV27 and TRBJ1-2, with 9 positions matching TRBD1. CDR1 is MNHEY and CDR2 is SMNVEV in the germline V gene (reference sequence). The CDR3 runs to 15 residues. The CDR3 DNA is TGTGCCAGCAGTTTCCGGACAGGGGCAAACTATGGCCACACCTTC. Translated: CASSFRTGANYGHTF.

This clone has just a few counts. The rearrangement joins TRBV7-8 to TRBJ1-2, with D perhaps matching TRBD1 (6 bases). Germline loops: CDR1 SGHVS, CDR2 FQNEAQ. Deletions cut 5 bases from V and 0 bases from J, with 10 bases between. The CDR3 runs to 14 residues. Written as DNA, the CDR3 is TGTGCCAGCAGCGTGACAGGAGCTAACTATGGCTACACCTTC. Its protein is CASSVTGANYGYTF.

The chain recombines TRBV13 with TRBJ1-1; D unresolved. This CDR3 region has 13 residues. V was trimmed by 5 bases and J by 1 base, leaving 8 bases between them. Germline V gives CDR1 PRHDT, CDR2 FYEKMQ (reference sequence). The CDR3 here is CASSPRTNTEAFF. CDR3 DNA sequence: TGTGCCAGCAGCCCGAGAACGAACACTGAAGCTTTCTTT.

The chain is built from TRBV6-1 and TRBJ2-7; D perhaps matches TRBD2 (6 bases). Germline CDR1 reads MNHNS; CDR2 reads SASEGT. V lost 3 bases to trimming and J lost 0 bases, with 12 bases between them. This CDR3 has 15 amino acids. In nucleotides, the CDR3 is TGTGCCAGCAGTGAGGGCGGGACTGGCTCCTACGAGCAGTACTTC. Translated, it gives CASSEGGTGSYEQYF.

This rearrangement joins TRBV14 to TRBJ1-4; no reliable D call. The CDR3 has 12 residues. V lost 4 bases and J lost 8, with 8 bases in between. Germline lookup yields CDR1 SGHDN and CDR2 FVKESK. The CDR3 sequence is CASSPLGEKLFF. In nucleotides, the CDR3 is TGTGCCAGCAGCCCGCTGGGCGAAAAACTGTTTTTT.

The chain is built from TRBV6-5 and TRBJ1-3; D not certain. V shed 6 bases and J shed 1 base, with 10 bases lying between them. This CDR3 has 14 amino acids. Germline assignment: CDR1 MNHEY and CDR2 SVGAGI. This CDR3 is CASSRSGSGNTIYF. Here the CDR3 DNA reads TGTGCCAGCAGCAGGTCAGGTTCTGGAAACACCATATATTTT.

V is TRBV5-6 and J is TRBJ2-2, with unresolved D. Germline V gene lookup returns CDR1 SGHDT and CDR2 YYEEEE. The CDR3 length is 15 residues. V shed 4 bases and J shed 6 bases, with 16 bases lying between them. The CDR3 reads CASSPTLGSAGELFF. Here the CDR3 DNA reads TGTGCCAGCAGCCCCACCCTAGGCAGTGCCGGGGAGCTGTTTTTT.

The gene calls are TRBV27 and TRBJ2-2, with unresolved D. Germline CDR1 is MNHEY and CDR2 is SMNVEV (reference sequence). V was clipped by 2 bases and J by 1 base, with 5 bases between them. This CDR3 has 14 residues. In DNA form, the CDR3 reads TGTGCCAGCAGTTTAGGGCTGAACACCGGGGAGCTGTTTTTT. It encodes CASSLGLNTGELFF.

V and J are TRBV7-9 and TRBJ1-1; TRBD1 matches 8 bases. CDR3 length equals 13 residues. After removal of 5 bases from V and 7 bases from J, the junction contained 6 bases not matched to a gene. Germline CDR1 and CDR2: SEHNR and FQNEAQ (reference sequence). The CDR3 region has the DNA TGTGCCAGCAGCCCCAGGGGGCGCGGTGAAGCTTTCTTT. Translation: CASSPRGRGEAFF.

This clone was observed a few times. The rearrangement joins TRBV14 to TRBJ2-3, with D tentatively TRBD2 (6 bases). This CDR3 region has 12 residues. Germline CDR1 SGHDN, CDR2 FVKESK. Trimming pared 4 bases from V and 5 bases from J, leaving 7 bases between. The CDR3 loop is CASSRSGDTQYF. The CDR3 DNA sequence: TGTGCCAGCAGCCGTAGCGGAGATACGCAGTATTTT.

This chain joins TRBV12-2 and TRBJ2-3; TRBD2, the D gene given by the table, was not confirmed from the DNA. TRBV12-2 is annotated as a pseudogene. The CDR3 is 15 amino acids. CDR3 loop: CASRLNGEFADTQYF. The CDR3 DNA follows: TGTGCAAGTCGCTTAAACGGGGAGTTCGCAGATACGCAGTATTTT.

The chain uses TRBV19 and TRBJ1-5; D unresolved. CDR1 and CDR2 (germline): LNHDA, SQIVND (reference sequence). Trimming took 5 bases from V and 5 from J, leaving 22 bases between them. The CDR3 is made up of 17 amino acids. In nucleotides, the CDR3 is TGTGCCAGTAGTCCCTCGGGGTTCCAAACCCGGGATCAGCCCCAGCATTTT. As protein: CASSPSGFQTRDQPQHF.

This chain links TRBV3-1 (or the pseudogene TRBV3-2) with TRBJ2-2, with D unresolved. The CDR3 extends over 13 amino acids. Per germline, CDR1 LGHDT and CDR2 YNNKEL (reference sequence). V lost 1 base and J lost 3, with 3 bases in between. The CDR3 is CASSQVDTGELFF. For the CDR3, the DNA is TGTGCCAGCAGCCAAGTCGACACCGGGGAGCTGTTTTTT.